The rows below give T cell receptor beta chains drawn from one sample of a study of T cells in localized non-small cell lung cancer. Measured with immunoSEQ multiplex PCR; TCRdb has only the in-frame clones, and not every one. This sample has 1,200 to 1,500 clones, with roughly 25% found just once. Sequences were derived from normal lung tissue next to the tumor, sampled before any cancer treatment. Source of these receptors: a male donor aged 60 or older with stage II squamous cell lung carcinoma. CDR3s include the opening cysteine and the closing phenylalanine or tryptophan. D genes are given only for firm matches. Expanded clones get a size class; other rows say once, few or many, or leave the size out.

D gene	V gene	J gene	clone size	CDR3 protein	CDR3 DNA
-	TRBV6-7	TRBJ2-1	-	CASSPATYPYNEQFF	TGTGCCAGCAGTCCGGCGACATACCCTTACAATGAGCAGTTCTTC
-	TRBV11-3	TRBJ2-2	few	CASSLSGAGTGELFF	TGTGCCAGCAGCCTATCGGGGGCGGGCACCGGGGAGCTGTTTTTT
-	TRBV5-1	TRBJ1-5	-	CASSLEGGNQPQHF	TGCGCCAGCAGCTTGGAGGGGGGGAATCAGCCCCAGCATTTT
-	TRBV11-3	TRBJ1-5	few	CASSSTEISNQPQHF	TGTGCCAGCAGCTCCACAGAAATTAGCAATCAGCCCCAGCATTTT
-	TRBV11-3	TRBJ2-3	medium-sized	CASSTGGPSVGTDTQYF	TGTGCCAGCAGCACGGGGGGCCCCTCCGTAGGCACAGATACGCAGTATTTT
-	TRBV10-3	TRBJ2-2	few	CASDGLGGGELFF	TGTGCCAGCGACGGATTAGGGGGCGGGGAGCTGTTTTTT
-	TRBV10-2	TRBJ2-1	few	CASSEFDTSHNEQFF	TGCGCCAGCAGTGAGTTTGACACCTCCCACAATGAGCAGTTCTTC
TRBD1	TRBV5-1	TRBJ2-2	-	CASSLGQGAAGELFF	TGCGCCAGCAGCTTGGGACAGGGGGCAGCCGGGGAGCTGTTTTTT
-	TRBV6-8	TRBJ2-2	-	CAISGTGNTGELFF	TGTGCCATCTCAGGCACAGGTAACACCGGGGAGCTGTTTTTT
TRBD1	TRBV6-8	TRBJ1-5	few	CAISEDRGGNQPQHF	TGTGCCATCAGCGAAGACAGGGGTGGCAATCAGCCCCAGCATTTT
TRBD1	TRBV11-3	TRBJ2-7	-	CASSTGQDSYEQYF	TGTGCCAGCAGCACGGGACAGGACTCCTACGAGCAGTACTTC
-	TRBV9	TRBJ1-3	few	CASSGQGSGNTIYF	TGTGCCAGCAGCGGGCAGGGCTCTGGAAACACCATATATTTT
-	TRBV11-3	TRBJ2-1	few	CASKSGEAYYNEQFF	TGTGCCAGCAAGTCGGGGGAGGCATACTACAATGAGCAGTTCTTC
-	TRBV10-3	TRBJ2-1	medium-sized	CAISEPRWGDEQFF	TGTGCCATCAGTGAGCCGCGATGGGGTGATGAGCAGTTCTTC
TRBD1	TRBV18	TRBJ1-2	once	CASSPSGTDDGYTF	TGTGCCAGCTCACCTTCCGGGACAGACGATGGCTACACCTTC
-	TRBV19	TRBJ2-7	-	CASRDAYEQYF	TGTGCCAGTAGAGATGCCTACGAGCAGTACTTC
TRBD1	TRBV18	TRBJ2-7	few	CASSTTGVDSYEQYF	TGTGCCAGCTCAACGACAGGGGTAGACTCCTACGAGCAGTACTTC
-	TRBV15	TRBJ1-5	-	CATSRDWGINQPQHF	TGTGCCACCAGCAGAGATTGGGGGATAAATCAGCCCCAGCATTTT
-	TRBV10-2	TRBJ2-6	-	CASSGGDSGANVLTF	TGCGCCAGCAGTGGGGGGGACTCTGGGGCCAACGTCCTGACTTTC
TRBD2	TRBV11-3	TRBJ2-2	large	CASSLVAGGPPGELFF	TGTGCCAGCAGCTTAGTGGCGGGAGGTCCCCCCGGGGAGCTGTTTTTT
-	TRBV21-1	TRBJ1-1	few	CASSLSRGNTEAFF	TGTGCCAGCAGTTTAAGTAGGGGTAACACTGAAGCTTTCTTT
-	TRBV2	TRBJ1-4	-	CASRRTVNEKLFF	TGTGCCAGCAGACGGACGGTTAATGAAAAACTGTTTTTT
-	TRBV19	TRBJ1-6	-	CASSRLNSPLHF	TGTGCCAGTAGCCGACTAAATTCACCCCTCCACTTT
-	TRBV29-1	TRBJ2-2	large	CSVEVFDSSNTGELFF	TGCAGCGTTGAAGTTTTCGACAGCTCGAACACCGGGGAGCTGTTTTTT
-	TRBV19	TRBJ1-4	large	CASRTGRNENEKLFF	TGTGCCAGTAGAACAGGGCGGAATGAGAATGAAAAACTGTTTTTT
-	TRBV12-2	TRBJ2-2	few	CAGRPGLAGTGELFF	TGTGCCGGAAGACCGGGACTAGCAGGCACCGGGGAGCTGTTTTTT
-	TRBV28	TRBJ1-1	few	CASSLSPDEAFF	TGTGCCAGCAGTTTAAGTCCAGATGAAGCTTTCTTT
-	TRBV10-3	TRBJ2-3	-	CATRGDGVRDTQYF	TGTGCCACTCGTGGGGATGGGGTGCGAGATACGCAGTATTTT